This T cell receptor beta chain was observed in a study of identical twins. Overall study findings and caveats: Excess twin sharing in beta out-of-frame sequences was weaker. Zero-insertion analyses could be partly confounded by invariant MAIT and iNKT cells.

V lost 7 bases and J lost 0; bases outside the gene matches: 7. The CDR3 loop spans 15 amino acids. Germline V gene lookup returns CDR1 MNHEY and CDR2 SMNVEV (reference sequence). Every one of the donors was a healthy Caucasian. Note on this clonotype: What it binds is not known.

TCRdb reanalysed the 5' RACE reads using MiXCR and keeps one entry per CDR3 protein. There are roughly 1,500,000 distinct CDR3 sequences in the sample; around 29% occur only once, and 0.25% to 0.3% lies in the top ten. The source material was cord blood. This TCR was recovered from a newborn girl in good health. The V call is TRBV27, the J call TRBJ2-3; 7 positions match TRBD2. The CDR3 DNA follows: TGTGCCAGCACTAAGGCGGGAGTGAGCACAGATACGCAGTATTTT. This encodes CASTKAGVSTDTQYF.